Listed below are T cell receptor beta chains from one sample, sequenced in a study of T cells in Graves' hyperthyroidism and ophthalmopathy. TCRdb re-derived calls from the multiplex PCR reads in MiXCR, one entry per CDR3 protein. The repertoire has roughly 500,000 distinct CDR3 sequences, about 45% of them found once; the top ten carry about 43%. Sequenced: peripheral blood or thyroid tissue (not recorded which). The receptors were sampled from an adult woman with Graves' disease, either hyperthyroidism or ophthalmopathy (not recorded which). Both conserved end residues are part of each CDR3. The order of the fields is V gene, D gene, J gene, clone size, CDR3 protein, CDR3 DNA. A D gene is named only where the DNA matches it firmly. Where a row states a size, it is once, few, many or the class of an expanded clone; other rows omit it.

TRBV7-9	NA	TRBJ1-1	few	CASQQGPNTEAFF	TGTGCCAGCCAACAGGGTCCGAACACTGAAGCTTTCTTT
TRBV2	TRBD1	TRBJ2-5	NA	CASSIGTGRGVTQYF	TGTGCCAGCAGTATCGGGACAGGGCGAGGAGTGACCCAGTACTTC
TRBV25-1	TRBD2	TRBJ2-6	NA	CASSASLREGQTGANVLTF	TGTGCCAGCAGTGCTAGTCTGCGGGAGGGCCAAACTGGGGCCAACGTCCTGACTTTC
TRBV11-2	NA	TRBJ2-7	many	CASSLSRRDINEQYF	TGTGCCAGCAGCTTAAGTCGGCGGGATATTAACGAGCAGTACTTC
TRBV5-1	NA	TRBJ1-6	many	CASSLDTGRSPLHF	TGCGCCAGCAGCTTGGACACGGGGCGTTCACCCCTCCACTTT
TRBV7-9	TRBD2	TRBJ2-5	NA	CASSVGPGGRETQYF	TGTGCCAGCAGCGTGGGACCGGGAGGTCGGGAGACCCAGTACTTC
TRBV10-3	NA	TRBJ2-7	NA	CASKPRTDSYEQYF	TGTGCCAGCAAACCAAGGACGGACTCCTACGAGCAGTACTTC
TRBV5-4	NA	TRBJ1-5	NA	CASSLAGQDQPQHF	TGTGCCAGCAGCTTGGCGGGGCAGGATCAGCCCCAGCATTTT
TRBV9	NA	TRBJ1-2	many	CASSVVVDRPSYGYTF	TGTGCCAGCAGCGTAGTTGTTGACAGACCGTCCTATGGCTACACCTTC
TRBV9	NA	TRBJ2-5	NA	CASSVTQYF	TGTGCCAGCAGCGTGACCCAGTACTTC
TRBV29-1	TRBD1	TRBJ1-2	few	CSVERNRDSNYGYTF	TGCAGCGTTGAACGAAACCGGGACAGTAACTATGGCTACACCTTC
TRBV11-1	NA	TRBJ1-1	NA	CASSFRPGSTEAFF	TGTGCCAGCAGCTTCCGCCCGGGGAGCACTGAAGCTTTCTTT
TRBV10-3	TRBD1	TRBJ2-5	NA	CAISGRGIPETQYF	TGTGCCATCAGCGGCAGGGGGATACCAGAGACCCAGTACTTC
TRBV7-3	NA	TRBJ2-5	few	CASSLDGLEYF	TGTGCCAGCAGCCTGGACGGACTGGAGTACTTC
TRBV5-1	NA	TRBJ2-7	NA	CASSRRENGEQYF	TGCGCCAGCAGCCGCAGGGAAAATGGCGAGCAGTACTTC
TRBV7-2	NA	TRBJ2-1	once	CASSLEGQSEQFF	TGTGCCAGCAGCTTAGAAGGGCAGTCGGAGCAGTTCTTC
TRBV24-1	TRBD1	TRBJ1-1	once	CATSDSGQIEAFF	TGTGCCACCAGTGACTCGGGACAGATTGAAGCTTTCTTT
TRBV5-1	NA	TRBJ2-7	NA	CASSPLGPSYEQYF	TGCGCCAGCAGCCCTCTAGGCCCATCCTACGAGCAGTACTTC
TRBV9	TRBD2	TRBJ2-5	NA	CASSEGLAGGWETQYF	TGTGCCAGCAGTGAGGGACTAGCGGGAGGTTGGGAGACCCAGTACTTC
TRBV28	NA	TRBJ1-2	once	CASSLPLSAYGYTF	TGTGCCAGCAGCTTGCCCTTGTCGGCTTATGGCTACACCTTC
TRBV7-2	TRBD2	TRBJ2-3	NA	CASSLTSGSTDTQYF	TGTGCCAGCAGCTTGACTAGCGGGAGCACAGATACGCAGTATTTT
TRBV7-8	NA	TRBJ2-7	NA	CASSLAPTAEQYF	TGTGCCAGCAGCTTAGCCCCGACAGCAGAGCAGTACTTC
TRBV6-1	NA	TRBJ1-6	NA	CASSGFGVRSPLHF	TGTGCCAGCAGTGGGTTCGGGGTTCGCTCACCCCTCCACTTT
TRBV7-2	NA	TRBJ2-7	NA	CASSFGSGSYEQYF	NA
TRBV5-1	NA	TRBJ2-7	NA	CASCLEDGGVYEQYF	TGCGCCAGCTGCTTGGAGGACGGCGGGGTCTACGAGCAGTACTTC
TRBV5-1	NA	TRBJ1-1	NA	CASSLGAFEAFF	TGCGCCAGCAGCTTAGGGGCGTTTGAAGCTTTCTTT
TRBV12-3/TRBV12-4	NA	TRBJ1-6	few	CASRTRGNSPLHF	TGTGCCAGCAGGACCAGAGGGAATTCACCCCTCCACTTT
TRBV4-3	NA	TRBJ1-2	many	CASSQVGFYGGYTF	TGCGCCAGCAGCCAAGTAGGGTTTTACGGTGGCTACACCTTC
TRBV30	TRBD1	TRBJ1-6	NA	CAWRRMGQGSPLHF	TGTGCCTGGAGGCGAATGGGACAGGGATCACCCCTCCACTTT
TRBV4-2	NA	TRBJ1-2	many	CASSQDNRRGGGYTF	TGTGCCAGCAGCCAAGATAATCGAAGGGGAGGTGGCTACACCTTC
TRBV10-1	NA	TRBJ2-7	NA	CASSSRTEPYF	TGCGCCAGCAGTTCCCGGACGGAGCCCTACTTC
TRBV4-1	NA	TRBJ1-5	many	CASSQTGRNQPQHF	TGCGCCAGCAGCCAAACAGGGAGGAATCAGCCCCAGCATTTT
TRBV11-2	NA	TRBJ2-2	once	CASSLDRYRDAGELFF	TGTGCCAGCAGCTTAGACCGGTACCGGGACGCCGGGGAGCTGTTTTTT
TRBV20-1	NA	TRBJ1-1	NA	CSARDPTENTEAFF	TGCAGTGCTAGAGATCCCACAGAGAACACTGAAGCTTTCTTT
TRBV6-5	NA	TRBJ1-1	NA	CASRVLRTEAFF	TGTGCCAGCAGGGTACTAAGGACTGAAGCTTTCTTT
TRBV25-1	NA	TRBJ1-3	few	CASSTPGPTYSGNTIYF	TGTGCCAGCAGTACCCCGGGACCGACGTACTCTGGAAACACCATATATTTT
TRBV2	NA	TRBJ2-5	NA	CASKRRETQYF	TGTGCCAGCAAACGCCGGGAGACCCAGTACTTC
TRBV6-5	NA	TRBJ1-1	many	CASSYRRSVTQPEAFF	TGTGCCAGCAGTTACAGGCGATCTGTTACCCAACCTGAAGCTTTCTTT
TRBV24-1	NA	TRBJ2-5	few	CATSDQGSQETQYF	TGTGCCACCAGTGATCAAGGGTCACAAGAGACCCAGTACTTC
TRBV6-6	NA	TRBJ1-5	few	CASSEGRENQPQHF	TGTGCCAGCAGTGAAGGGCGGGAGAATCAGCCCCAGCATTTT
TRBV6-5	NA	TRBJ1-1	many	CASSIRQLNTEAFF	TGTGCCAGCAGTATTCGACAGCTGAACACTGAAGCTTTCTTT
TRBV5-1	NA	TRBJ1-1	many	CASSLGHRGTEAFF	TGCGCCAGCAGCTTGGGACACCGTGGCACTGAAGCTTTCTTT
TRBV10-3	TRBD1	TRBJ2-7	NA	CAISGMGQGAYEQYF	TGTGCCATCAGTGGGATGGGACAGGGGGCCTACGAGCAGTACTTC
TRBV10-3	NA	TRBJ2-5	NA	CATSLGSGPAKYF	TGTGCCACATCTTTGGGTTCGGGACCAGCTAAGTACTTC
TRBV2	NA	TRBJ2-5	NA	CATLGVGTQYF	TGTGCCACCTTGGGAGTCGGGACCCAGTACTTC
TRBV12-3/TRBV12-4	NA	TRBJ1-5	few	CASRVSNQPQHF	TGTGCCAGCAGGGTGTCCAATCAGCCCCAGCATTTT
TRBV7-9	TRBD2	TRBJ2-7	NA	CASIARGTSGSYEQYF	TGTGCCAGCATAGCCAGGGGGACTAGCGGCTCCTACGAGCAGTACTTC
TRBV7-3	TRBD1	TRBJ2-7	NA	CASSRLGQGGYEQYF	TGTGCCAGCAGCCGCCTCGGACAGGGTGGTTACGAGCAGTACTTC